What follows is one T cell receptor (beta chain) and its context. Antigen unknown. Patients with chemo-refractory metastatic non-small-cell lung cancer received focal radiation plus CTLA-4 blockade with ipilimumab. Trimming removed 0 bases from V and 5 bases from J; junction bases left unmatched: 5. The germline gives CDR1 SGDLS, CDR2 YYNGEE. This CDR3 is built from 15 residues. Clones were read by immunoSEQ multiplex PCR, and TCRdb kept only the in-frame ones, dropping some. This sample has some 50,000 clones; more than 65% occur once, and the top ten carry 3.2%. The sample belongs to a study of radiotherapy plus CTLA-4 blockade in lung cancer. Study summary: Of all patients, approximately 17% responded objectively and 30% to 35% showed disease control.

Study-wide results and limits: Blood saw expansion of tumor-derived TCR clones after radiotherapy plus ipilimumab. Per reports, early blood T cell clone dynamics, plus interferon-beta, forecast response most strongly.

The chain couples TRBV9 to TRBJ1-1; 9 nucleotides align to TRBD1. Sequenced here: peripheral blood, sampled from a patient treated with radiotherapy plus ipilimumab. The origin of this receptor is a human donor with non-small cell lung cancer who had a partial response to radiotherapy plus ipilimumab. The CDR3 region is CASSVALDRGTEAFF. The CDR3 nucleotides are TGTGCCAGCAGCGTAGCGCTCGACAGGGGGACTGAAGCTTTCTTT. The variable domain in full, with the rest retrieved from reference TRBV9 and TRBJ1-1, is DSGVTQTPKHLITATGQRVTLRCSPRSGDLSVYWYQQSLDQGLQFLIQYYNGEERAKGNILERFSAQQFPDLHSELNLSSLELGDSALYFCASSVALDRGTEAFFGQGTRLTVV.